In this sample, the clone carrying this T cell receptor (beta chain) turned up many times. The data stem from a study of early T cells in non-severe SARS-CoV-2 infection. TCRdb re-called the 5' RACE reads through MiXCR, storing one row per CDR3 protein. Here the sample spans around 45,000 distinct CDR3 sequences, around 3.6% being singletons. This sequence was found in an adult who was a healthcare worker with PCR-confirmed SARS-CoV-2 infection or an uninfected control (not recorded which). Sequenced sample: whole blood.

For the CDR3, the DNA is TGCAGTGCTGTCGACCCGCCGGAGACCCAGTACTTC. Amino acid sequence: CSAVDPPETQYF. The rearrangement links TRBV20-1 to TRBJ2-5; D not certain. Germline CDR1 DFQATT, CDR2 SNEGSKA (reference sequence). The CDR3 is made up of 12 amino acids. V was shortened by 5 bases and J by 5 bases, with 12 bases between the two germline ends.